These 4 T cell receptor beta chains were all obtained from the same sample, sequenced in a study of a mutant IDH1 vaccine in newly diagnosed glioma. These receptors are not linked to any known antigen. Described time point: week 35, safety follow-up. A 20-mer mutant IDH1 peptide at 300 ug was injected subcutaneously with topical imiquimod. Method: immunoSEQ multiplex PCR; TCRdb's copy keeps in-frame clones and lacks some. The data hold 35,000 to 50,000 clones, with 85% to 95% observed a single time. Sample: PBMCs, taken from a glioma patient whose treatment included an IDH1 peptide vaccine. Receptors originate from a middle-aged man with glioma.

V usage is TRBV19 and J usage is TRBJ2-6; TRBD1 matches at 8 bases. The junction had 13 bases not matched to a gene; V was cut back by 3 bases and J by 0 bases. Germline CDR1 reads LNHDA; CDR2 reads SQIVND (reference sequence). The CDR3 totals 20 residues. The CDR3 nucleotides are TGTGCCAGTAGTATGCTTAGGACAGGGACTCCTACCTCTGGGGCCAACGTCCTGACTTTC. This sequence encodes CASSMLRTGTPTSGANVLTF.

The genes are TRBV19 and TRBJ2-3, with 9 bases matching TRBD2. Germline CDR1 and CDR2: LNHDA and SQIVND (reference sequence). V shed 1 base, J shed 4 bases, and the junction held 3 bases outside the gene matches. This CDR3 spans 15 amino acids. In DNA form, the CDR3 reads TGTGCCAGTAGTATAGTAGCGGGAGAGCCAGATACGCAGTATTTT. It yields the protein CASSIVAGEPDTQYF.

CDR3 sequence: CASSLPGVMYGYTF. CDR3 nucleotide sequence: TGTGCCAGCAGCCTCCCCGGGGTTATGTATGGCTACACCTTC. The V gene is TRBV5-6, the J gene TRBJ1-2, with D unclear. V dropped 4 bases and J dropped 5 bases, with 15 bases sitting between them. CDR1 and CDR2 (germline): SGHDT, YYEEEE. The CDR3 contains 14 residues.

CDR3 region: CASSTGSQGNEQYF. DNA of the CDR3: TGTGCCAGCAGCACTGGATCCCAGGGAAACGAGCAGTACTTC. The V gene is TRBV7-8, the J gene TRBJ2-7, with a weak D call TRBD1 (5 bases). The germline V and J ends were trimmed by 5 bases and 5 bases, with 16 bases remaining between them. The CDR3 has 14 amino acids. Germline CDR1 and CDR2: SGHVS and FQNEAQ.